This entry concerns a single TCR beta chain. Per germline, CDR1 LNHDA and CDR2 SQIVND (reference sequence). With 3 bases removed from V and 0 bases from J, the gap between germline ends came to 9 bases. CDR3 length: 15 residues. The entry originates in a study of blood T cell repertoires in COVID-19. Study summary: Collection of acute and convalescent COVID-19 samples took place in the United States, Italy and Spain. PBMCs, B-cell-depleted T cells, or T cells were the source of the cDNA or gDNA that made up the material.

Data came from immunoSEQ multiplex PCR; TCRdb stores just in-frame clones and leaves some out. The sample records over 95,000 clones, 85% being singletons. The chain is built from TRBV19 and TRBJ2-1; D possibly corresponds to TRBD1 (6 bases). The sequence derives from a human donor in a cohort sampled during active COVID-19. Sequenced: peripheral blood. DNA of the CDR3: TGTGCCAGTAGTATCCAGGGGACCTCCTACAATGAGCAGTTCTTC. Amino acids: CASSIQGTSYNEQFF.